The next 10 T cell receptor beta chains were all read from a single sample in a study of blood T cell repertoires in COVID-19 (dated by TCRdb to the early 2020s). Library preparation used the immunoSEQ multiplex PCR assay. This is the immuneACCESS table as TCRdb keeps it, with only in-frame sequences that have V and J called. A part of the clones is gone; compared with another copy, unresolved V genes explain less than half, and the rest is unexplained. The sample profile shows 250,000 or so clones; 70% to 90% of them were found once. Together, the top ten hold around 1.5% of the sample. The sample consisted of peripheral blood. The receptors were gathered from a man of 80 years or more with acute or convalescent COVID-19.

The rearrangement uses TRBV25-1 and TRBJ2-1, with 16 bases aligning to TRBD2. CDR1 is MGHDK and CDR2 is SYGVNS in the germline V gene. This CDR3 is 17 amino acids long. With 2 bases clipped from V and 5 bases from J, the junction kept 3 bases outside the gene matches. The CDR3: CASSEMGLAGGNNEQFF. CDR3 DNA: TGTGCCAGCAGTGAAATGGGACTAGCGGGAGGGAACAATGAGCAGTTCTTC.

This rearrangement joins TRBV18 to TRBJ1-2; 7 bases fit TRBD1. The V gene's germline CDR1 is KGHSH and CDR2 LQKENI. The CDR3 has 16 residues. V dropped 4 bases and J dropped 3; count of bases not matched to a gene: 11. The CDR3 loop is CASSRDRQGTHYGYTF. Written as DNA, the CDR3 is TGTGCCAGCTCACGGGACAGACAGGGAACCCACTATGGCTACACCTTC.

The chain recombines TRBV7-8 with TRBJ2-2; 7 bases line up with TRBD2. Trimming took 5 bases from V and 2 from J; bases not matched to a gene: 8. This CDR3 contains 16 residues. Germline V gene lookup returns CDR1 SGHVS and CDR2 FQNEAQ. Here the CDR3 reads CASSPLTGGNTGELFF. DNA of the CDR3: TGTGCCAGCAGCCCCCTGACGGGAGGTAACACCGGGGAGCTGTTTTTT.

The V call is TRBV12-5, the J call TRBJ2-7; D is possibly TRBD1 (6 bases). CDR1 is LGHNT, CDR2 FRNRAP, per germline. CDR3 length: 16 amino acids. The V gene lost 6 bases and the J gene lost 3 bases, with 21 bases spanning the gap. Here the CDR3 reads CASGPLGPRGNYEQYF. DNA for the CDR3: TGTGCTAGTGGCCCCCTTGGGCCCAGGGGAAACTACGAGCAGTACTTC.

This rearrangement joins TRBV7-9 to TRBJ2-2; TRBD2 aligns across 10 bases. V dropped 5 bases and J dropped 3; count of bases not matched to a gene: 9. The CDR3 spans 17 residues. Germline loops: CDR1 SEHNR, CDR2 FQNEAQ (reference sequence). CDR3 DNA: TGTGCCAGCAGCGGGGGGGGAACTAGCGGGGACACCGGGGAGCTGTTTTTT. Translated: CASSGGGTSGDTGELFF.

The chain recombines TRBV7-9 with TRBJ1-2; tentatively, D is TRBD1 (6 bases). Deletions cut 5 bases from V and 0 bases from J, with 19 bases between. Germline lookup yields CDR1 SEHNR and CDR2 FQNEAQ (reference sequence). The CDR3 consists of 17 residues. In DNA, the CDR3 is TGTGCCAGCAGCGAGATAAACCGGGACACTTCTAACTATGGCTACACCTTC. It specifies CASSEINRDTSNYGYTF. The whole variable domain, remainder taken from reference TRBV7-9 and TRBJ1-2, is DTGVSQNPRHKITKRGQNVTFRCDPISEHNRLYWYRQTLGQGPEFLTYFQNEAQLEKSRLLSDRFSAERPKGSFSTLEIQRTEQGDSAMYLCASSEINRDTSNYGYTFGSGTRLTVV.

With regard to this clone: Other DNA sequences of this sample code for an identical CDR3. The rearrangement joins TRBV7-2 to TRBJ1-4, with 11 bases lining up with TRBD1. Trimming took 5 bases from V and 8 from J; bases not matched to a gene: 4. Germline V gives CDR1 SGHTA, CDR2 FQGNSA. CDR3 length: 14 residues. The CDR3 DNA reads TGTGCCAGCAGCCGGGACAGGGGGGACGAAAAACTGTTTTTT. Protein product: CASSRDRGDEKLFF.

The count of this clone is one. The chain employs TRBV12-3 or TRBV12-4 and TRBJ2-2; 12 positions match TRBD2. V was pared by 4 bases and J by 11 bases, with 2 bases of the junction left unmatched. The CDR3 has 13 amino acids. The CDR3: CASSSGLAGELFF. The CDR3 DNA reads TGTGCCAGCAGTTCTGGACTAGCGGGAGAGCTGTTTTTT.

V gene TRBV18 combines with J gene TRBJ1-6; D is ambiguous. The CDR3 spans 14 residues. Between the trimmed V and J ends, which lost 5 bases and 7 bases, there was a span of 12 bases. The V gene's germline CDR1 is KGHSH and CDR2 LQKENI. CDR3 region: CASSELARNSPLHF. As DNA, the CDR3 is TGTGCCAGCTCAGAGCTAGCGCGGAATTCACCCCTCCACTTT.

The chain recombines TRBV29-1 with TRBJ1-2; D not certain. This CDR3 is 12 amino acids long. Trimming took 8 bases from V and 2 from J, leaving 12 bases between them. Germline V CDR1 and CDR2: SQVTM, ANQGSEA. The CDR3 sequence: CSLGTANYGYTF. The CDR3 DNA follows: TGCAGCCTTGGCACAGCCAACTATGGCTACACCTTC.